These 4 T cell receptor beta chains were sequenced from one sample in a study of shared clonotypes between healthy human individuals. Sequencing was performed with immunoSEQ multiplex PCR; in TCRdb, only in-frame clones are kept and a portion is missing. The sample includes about 2.4 million clones, roughly 93% of them seen just once. Sequenced: naive CD4+ T cells from PBMCs. The subset was: CD45RA+ positively selected. These receptors came from a man aged 18 to 29 in good health. Some clones in this sample may be carry-over from other donors' samples.

The rearrangement uses TRBV28 and TRBJ2-2, with 8 bases identical to TRBD2. CDR3 length: 14 amino acids. Germline CDR1 is MDHEN and CDR2 is SYDVKM. The V and J ends lost 7 bases and 6 bases, in that order; junction bases with no gene match: 7. DNA of the CDR3: TGTGCCAGCACAACCGGGGGGGGCCCCGGGGAGCTGTTTTTT. It specifies CASTTGGGPGELFF.

Concerning this clone itself: This CDR3 is also generated by other DNA sequences in the sample. This chain connects TRBV9 to TRBJ2-3; 11 bases line up with TRBD2. The CDR3 sequence is 16 residues long. Germline values: CDR1 SGDLS, CDR2 YYNGEE. Unmatched junction bases numbered 5, after V lost 2 bases and J lost 3 bases. This chain's CDR3 is CASSVSLAGATDTQYF. CDR3 nucleotides: TGTGCCAGCAGCGTCTCACTAGCGGGAGCTACAGATACGCAGTATTTT.

V is TRBV29-1 and J is TRBJ2-5; 7 bases map to TRBD2. This CDR3 is built from 17 residues. The trim removed 4 bases at V and 5 bases at J, leaving 19 bases unmatched. Looked up from germline, CDR1 is SQVTM and CDR2 is ANQGSEA. Here the CDR3 reads CSVVWASGVTLRETQYF. CDR3 in DNA: TGCAGCGTTGTATGGGCTAGCGGAGTAACACTTAGGGAGACCCAGTACTTC.

The chain recombines TRBV5-1 with TRBJ1-1; perhaps TRBD1 as D (5 bases). CDR3 length equals 16 residues. The germline V and J ends were trimmed by 4 bases and 0 bases, with 16 bases remaining between them. Germline V gene lookup returns CDR1 SGHRS and CDR2 YFSETQ. The CDR3 DNA sequence: TGCGCCAGCAGCCCAACCCCGACAGTTTTGAACACTGAAGCTTTCTTT. Protein product: CASSPTPTVLNTEAFF.